This T cell receptor beta chain is drawn from a study of metastatic and nonmetastatic thyroid tumors. There were no patients who had received any treatment before thyroid surgery. This clone was seen only a few times. TCRdb re-processed the PCR reads through MiXCR. Among tens of thousands of clones listed, roughly half were seen once. The CDR3 totals 17 residues. Trimming pared 0 bases from V and 7 bases from J, leaving 16 bases between. The germline gives CDR1 MNHEY, CDR2 SMNVEV (reference sequence). This clonotype was sampled from a male donor with papillary thyroid cancer or a benign thyroid nodule (not recorded which). Some clones in this sample may be carry-over from other donors' samples. The chain is built from TRBV27 and TRBJ1-6; D is perhaps TRBD1 (6 bases). Sequencing used tumor tissue. The CDR3 protein is CASSLSFGQSLNSPLHF. The CDR3 DNA reads as TGTGCCAGCAGTTTATCTTTTGGACAGAGCCTAAATTCACCCCTCCACTTT.